The source of this T cell receptor beta chain is a study of T cell repertoires in cytomegalovirus infection. Study-wide background: Evidence of both CMV infection and a matching HLA type came from public TCR beta signatures.

Study observations and caveats: Summed frequency of public TCR beta families distinguished CMV carriers with the relevant HLA. Dominant in the ex vivo response were TCR beta clonotypes restricted by HLA-C and specific for CMV.

TCRdb itself ran the reads through MiXCR, one entry per CDR3 protein. The table lists about 150,000 distinct CDR3 sequences, 20% to 30% of them singletons, with roughly 9.8% in the top ten. Germline CDR1 reads DFQATT; CDR2 reads SNEGSKA (reference sequence). V lost 2 bases and J lost 2; bases outside the gene matches: 5. The CDR3 spans 15 residues. On this clonotype itself: The antigen is undetermined.

Source material: PBMCs. The chain joins TRBV20-1 to TRBJ2-7, with 11 bases aligning to TRBD2. The sequence derives from a human donor in good health (CMV status not recorded). Some clones in this sample may be carry-over from other donors' samples. CDR3 sequence reads: CSARYSGRAPYEQYF. CDR3 DNA: TGCAGTGCTAGATATAGCGGGAGGGCCCCCTACGAGCAGTACTTC.